This T cell receptor (beta chain) was retrieved from a study of T cell responses to AZD1222 COVID-19 vaccine (dated by TCRdb to about 2021). Broadly, across the study: Because spike-specific TCR depth and breadth did not differ between the two schedules, AZD1222 recipients who got a second dose at roughly 4 weeks were pooled with those who got a second dose at roughly 12 weeks. TCR sequencing was performed for 230 to 250 trial participants, of whom about 200 were given two doses of AZD1222 and some 26 were given two doses of MenACWY control vaccine. Trial participants were enrolled by age into 18-55, 56-69 and 70-plus year subgroups, with approximately 150, 30 and 60 TCR-sequenced participants respectively.

Sample time point, as interpreted from the label and publication: baseline before first vaccination. The vaccinee samples were drawn from two UK trials, COV001 and COV002, one of which was a single-blind randomized controlled phase 2/3 trial testing AZD1222 (ChAdOx1 nCoV-19) in healthy adults. Trial participant PBMC samples were collected at day 0 and day 28 after the second dose for TCRbeta chain sequencing. V and J are truncated by 3 bases and 10 bases respectively, leaving an intervening sequence of 16 bases. The germline V gene encodes CDR1 KGHSH and CDR2 LQKENI. From the cysteine up to the phenylalanine, the CDR3 has a length of 15 residues. Of all the DNA, just the CDR3 is kept, 45 bases in frame from base 1. General study outcomes and caveats: After two AZD1222 doses, spike-specific TCR breadth and depth were significantly higher than at day 0 and than in MenACWY recipients. The whole spike protein was spanned by vaccine-associated CD4 TCRs, and dominant responses were seen in regions 160-218 and 743-854. Epitopes outside the regions mutated in the B.1.351 and B.1.1.7 variants were reportedly recognized by nearly half of the unique spike-specific TCRs. Because no day 14 peak-response samples were available, the repertoires could be characterized only after the peak T cell response. Conclusions about previously exposed vaccinees are limited, since just 5 to 7 AZD1222 recipients were seropositive for SARS-CoV-2 at baseline. Participants were mostly white British, with more females than males. The authors suggested clonal diversity may have been underestimated. In the small 56-69-year group, the increase in depth fell short of significance, most likely because of low power.

Concerning this clone: Its antigen has not been determined. Nothing much larger sits one base from this clone, and base qualities are not available.

The CDR3 regions of human TCRbeta chains were analyzed by immunosequencing. The published analysis was carried out like this. Repertoire TCRs were matched against a reference library of SARS-CoV-2-specific TCRs generated with the MIRA antigen-specificity platform. Breadth meant the fraction of unique TCRs that were SARS-CoV-2-associated, whereas depth meant the fraction of total T cells that were SARS-CoV-2-associated. Using the MIRA data, each spike-specific TCR was mapped to the spike region that the TCR reacts to and placed in a CD4 or CD8 class. Log10-transformed breadth and depth values were compared by one-way ANOVA with Sidak's multiple comparisons tests. The source is immuneACCESS, and TCRdb retained only in-frame sequences with V and J called. Part of the clones is not carried over; for the studies checked, unresolved V genes explain less than half of this, and the remainder is unexplained. V, J and clone size are those of that table, while D and trimming were read from the DNA. For this sample the table gives 120,000 or so clones, of which approximately 85% were detected only once. The ten biggest clones cover approximately 4.6% of the sample.

The source was peripheral blood, collected on day 0 of AZD1222 vaccination. The rearrangement combines TRBV18 with TRBJ1-6, with TRBD1 tentatively as D gene (5 bases match). The sequence derives from an adult in good health. DNA sequence: TGTGCCAGCTCACCTGCCCGGGACCCGGGATCACCCCTCCACTTT. This yields the protein CASSPARDPGSPLHF.